The rows below give T cell receptor beta chains drawn from one sample of a study of blood T cell repertoires in COVID-19. Clones were read by immunoSEQ multiplex PCR, and TCRdb kept only the in-frame ones, dropping some. This sample yields 150,000 to 180,000 clones, of which about four fifths are seen a single time; under 0.75% belongs to the top ten. Source material: peripheral blood. All receptors come from a man aged 55 to 70 with acute or convalescent COVID-19. Both conserved end residues are part of each CDR3. Each record gives: V gene, D gene, clone size, J gene, CDR3 protein, CDR3 DNA. A D gene is named only where the DNA matches it firmly. Part of the rows lack a size; the others show once, few, many or a class for expanded clones.

TRBV6-1	.	.	TRBJ2-6	CASTLTGANVLTF	TGTGCCAGCACCCTTACAGGGGCCAACGTCCTGACTTTC
TRBV9	.	.	TRBJ2-2	CASSVAGTNTGELFF	TGTGCCAGCAGCGTTGCGGGTACGAACACCGGGGAGCTGTTTTTT
TRBV19	TRBD1	.	TRBJ2-1	CASSIRDRGDNEQFF	TGTGCCAGTAGTATACGGGACAGGGGGGACAATGAGCAGTTCTTC
TRBV19	TRBD2	.	TRBJ2-3	CASSTSGVSTDTQYF	TGTGCCAGTAGTACTAGCGGGGTAAGCACAGATACGCAGTATTTT
TRBV9	TRBD2	few	TRBJ2-2	CASSVGTSGTGELFF	TGTGCCAGCAGCGTCGGGACTAGCGGGACCGGGGAGCTGTTTTTT
TRBV3-1/TRBV3-2	.	.	TRBJ1-2	CASSQDWGGRDGYTF	TGTGCCAGCAGCCAAGATTGGGGGGGAAGGGATGGCTACACCTTC
TRBV27	TRBD2	.	TRBJ2-7	CASSLSGMEYF	TGTGCCAGCAGTTTGAGCGGGATGGAGTACTTC
TRBV2	TRBD1	.	TRBJ2-7	CASTRDRGLDEQYF	TGTGCCAGCACCAGGGACAGGGGGCTCGACGAGCAGTACTTC
TRBV5-1	TRBD1	.	TRBJ2-7	CASSPGTGGSYEQYF	TGCGCCAGCAGCCCCGGGACAGGGGGCTCCTACGAGCAGTACTTC
TRBV9	.	.	TRBJ1-3	CASSPLTYGNTIYF	TGTGCCAGCAGCCCTCTGACATATGGAAACACCATATATTTT
TRBV18	.	.	TRBJ1-4	CASSPNQGEKLFF	TGTGCCAGCTCTCCTAACCAGGGGGAAAAACTGTTTTTT
TRBV7-9	TRBD1	.	TRBJ2-1	CASSVDRGRNEQFF	TGTGCCAGCAGCGTGGACAGGGGGCGCAATGAGCAGTTCTTC
TRBV1	.	once	TRBJ2-1	CTSSQENRRVYSYNEQFF	TGCACCAGCAGCCAAGAAAATAGGCGGGTCTACTCCTACAATGAGCAGTTCTTC
TRBV4-3	TRBD2	.	TRBJ2-1	CASSHGGTSAYNEQFF	TGCGCCAGCAGCCACGGTGGGACTAGCGCCTACAATGAGCAGTTCTTC
TRBV21-1	.	.	TRBJ2-2	CASSKEAVAATGELFF	TGTGCCAGCAGCAAAGAGGCAGTAGCGGCCACCGGGGAGCTGTTTTTT
TRBV28	.	.	TRBJ1-5	CASSRDTPLRSNQPQHF	TGTGCCAGCAGTCGTGACACCCCGTTAAGAAGCAATCAGCCCCAGCATTTT
TRBV10-3	TRBD1	.	TRBJ2-1	CAIRQGTEQFF	TGTGCCATCAGACAGGGGACCGAGCAGTTCTTC
TRBV20-1	.	few	TRBJ2-4	CSAIDRRIAKNIQYF	TGCAGTGCTATTGACAGGCGAATAGCCAAAAACATTCAGTACTTC
TRBV24-1	.	.	TRBJ1-2	CATSETGGRAANGYTF	TGTGCCACCAGTGAGACGGGGGGTAGAGCTGCGAATGGCTACACCTTC
TRBV7-2	.	.	TRBJ1-1	CASSPSLNTEAFF	TGTGCCAGCAGCCCGAGCCTGAACACTGAAGCTTTCTTT